This TCR beta chain derives from a study of blood T cell repertoires in COVID-19. Study-wide background: The United States, Italy and Spain supplied acute and convalescent COVID-19 samples. The analysed material was cDNA or gDNA that came from T cells, B-cell-depleted T cells, or PBMCs.

The CDR3 spans 17 residues. Germline V CDR1 and CDR2: LGHDT, YNNKEL (reference sequence). Trimming took 4 bases from V and 5 from J; bases not matched to a gene: 13. Source study methods: Amplification from reference gene primers served as the basis for estimated nucleated cell counts. Method: immunoSEQ multiplex PCR; TCRdb's copy keeps in-frame clones and lacks some. V and J calls and clone size are copied from that table; D and trimming were computed from the DNA. There are approximately 210,000 clones in the sample; roughly 90% occur only once, and over 1.5% lies in the top ten. The chain carries TRBV3-1 (or the pseudogene TRBV3-2) and TRBJ2-5, with 10 positions matching TRBD2. This sequence was found in a man aged 35 to 55 with active or convalescent COVID-19. The specimen sequenced was peripheral blood. Here the CDR3 reads CASSRGLVAGGAETQYF. The CDR3 DNA sequence: TGTGCCAGCAGCCGAGGCCTAGTAGCGGGGGGAGCGGAGACCCAGTACTTC.